The rows below give T cell receptor beta chains drawn from one sample of a study. MiXCR was run by TCRdb on the RT-PCR reads, yielding one entry per CDR3 protein. This repertoire shows almost 700,000 distinct CDR3 sequences, 13% to 15% found once; its top ten account for 3.6%. The sample taken for sequencing was memory CD4+ T cells from blood. All receptors derive from a female donor in good health, serving as a healthy control. Both conserved end residues are part of each CDR3. The order of the fields is clone size, D gene, J gene, V gene, CDR3 DNA, CDR3 protein. A D gene is named only where the DNA matches it firmly. Clone size, where shown, is once, few, many, or a class for clones that have expanded.

NA | TRBD1 | TRBJ2-7 | TRBV25-1 | TGTGCCAGCAGTGATTGGGGGACAGGGGTGTACGAGCAGTACTTC | CASSDWGTGVYEQYF
NA | NA | TRBJ2-1 | TRBV4-2 | TGTGCCAGCAGCCAAGATTCGCTAGCAGATGAGCAGTTCTTC | CASSQDSLADEQFF
NA | TRBD1 | TRBJ1-2 | TRBV6-2/TRBV6-3 | TGTGCCAGCAGTTACTTCGACAGGGACTATGGCTACACCTTC | CASSYFDRDYGYTF
NA | NA | TRBJ2-7 | TRBV7-6 | TGTGCCAGCAGCTTAAAAGGCTGGGACGAGCAGTACTTC | CASSLKGWDEQYF
NA | TRBD2 | TRBJ2-7 | TRBV7-2 | TGTGCCAGCAGCCCCCGGGCGTCTAGCGGGAGGATCGAGCAGTACTTC | CASSPRASSGRIEQYF
NA | NA | TRBJ1-1 | TRBV30 | TGTGCCTGGAGGGGATTGCTACCTAACACTGAAGCTTTCTTT | CAWRGLLPNTEAFF
many | NA | TRBJ2-7 | TRBV4-3 | TGCGCCAGCAGCCAAGAGAGGGGCAGAGCCTACGAGCAGTACTTC | CASSQERGRAYEQYF
few | NA | TRBJ2-3 | TRBV6-2/TRBV6-3 | TGTGCCAGCAGTTACGGGTCCACAGATACGCAGTATTTT | CASSYGSTDTQYF
many | TRBD2 | TRBJ2-3 | TRBV4-3 | TGCGCCAGCAGCCAAGGACTAGCGGGAGCGGTACCAGATACGCAGTATTTT | CASSQGLAGAVPDTQYF
few | NA | TRBJ2-3 | TRBV28 | TGTGCCAGCAGCCCAGGACAGTTAACCACAGATACGCAGTATTTT | CASSPGQLTTDTQYF
few | NA | TRBJ1-5 | TRBV5-5 | TGTGCCAGCAGCGCCGGACAGAACAATCAGCCCCAGCATTTT | CASSAGQNNQPQHF
NA | NA | TRBJ2-3 | TRBV20-1 | TGCAGTGCTAGCGTGACTTGGGGGACAGATACGCAGTATTTT | CSASVTWGTDTQYF
many | TRBD2 | TRBJ2-7 | TRBV10-2 | TGCGCCAGCAGCGAACAGGCTAGCGGGACCTACGAGCAGTACTTC | CASSEQASGTYEQYF
NA | NA | TRBJ2-7 | TRBV3-1 | TGTGCCAGCAGCCACTCCGGGCTAGGGGTCGAGCAGTACTTC | CASSHSGLGVEQYF
NA | TRBD1 | TRBJ2-3 | TRBV6-1 | TGTGCCAGCAGCCCAGACAGGGTTTCAGATACGCAGTATTTT | CASSPDRVSDTQYF
NA | NA | TRBJ2-7 | TRBV5-1 | TGTGCCAGCAGCTTGTCGGGGGGCCGAAACTACGAGCAGTACTTC | CASSLSGGRNYEQYF
NA | TRBD1 | TRBJ2-3 | TRBV5-6 | TGTGCCAGCAGCTTGGTAGAGACAGGGTTAACAGATACGCAGTATTTT | CASSLVETGLTDTQYF
many | TRBD2 | TRBJ2-7 | TRBV5-1 | TGCGCCAGCAGCTTACAAACTAGCGGCGAGCAGTACTTC | CASSLQTSGEQYF
NA | TRBD1 | TRBJ1-3 | TRBV29-1 | TGCAGCGTTGCGAGCTCGACAGGGTCAGGAAACACCATATATTTT | CSVASSTGSGNTIYF
NA | TRBD2 | TRBJ2-7 | TRBV7-2 | TGTGCCAGCAGCTTCCTAGCGGGAAGCTCCTACGAGCAGTACTTC | CASSFLAGSSYEQYF
few | NA | TRBJ1-4 | TRBV18 | TGTGCCAGCTCAAGGGCCCGCGGGGGTGAAAAACTGTTTTTT | CASSRARGGEKLFF
few | NA | TRBJ2-5 | TRBV7-8 | TGTGCCAGCAGTTTCAGGACTGCGTCGCTAGAGACCCAGTACTTC | CASSFRTASLETQYF
NA | NA | TRBJ2-6 | TRBV5-1 | TGCGCCAGCAGCTCGAGACCGGATGGGGCCAACGTCCTGACTTTC | CASSSRPDGANVLTF
NA | TRBD1 | TRBJ2-7 | TRBV6-6 | TGTGCCAGCAGTGTCTGGACAGGATGGGACGAGCAGTACTTC | CASSVWTGWDEQYF
NA | NA | TRBJ2-1 | TRBV3-1 | TGTGCCAGCAGCCCCAGACGGACTGGGAGCTCCTACAATGAGCAGTTCTTC | CASSPRRTGSSYNEQFF
few | NA | TRBJ1-2 | TRBV11-2 | TGTGCCAGCAGCCCAATTAGCCCTGCTGGGCCCCGCTACACCTTC | CASSPISPAGPRYTF
NA | NA | TRBJ1-1 | TRBV5-1 | TGCGCCAGCAGCTTACCACAGGGTAGTGCCACTGAAGCTTTCTTT | CASSLPQGSATEAFF
NA | NA | TRBJ2-6 | TRBV12-3/TRBV12-4 | TGTGCCAGAAGTTTAGACGGACTCTCTGGGGCCAACGTCCTGACTTTC | CARSLDGLSGANVLTF
many | NA | TRBJ2-4 | TRBV20-1 | TGCAGTGCTAGTCACCCTAGCACGGCCAAAAACATTCAGTACTTC | CSASHPSTAKNIQYF
few | NA | TRBJ2-1 | TRBV11-2 | TGTGCCAGCAGCTCAGGACCGATAGACTACAATGAGCAGTTCTTC | CASSSGPIDYNEQFF
NA | NA | TRBJ1-2 | TRBV27 | TGTGCCAGCAGTTCTACGGGGGGTTTGCATGGCTACACCTTC | CASSSTGGLHGYTF
NA | NA | TRBJ2-7 | TRBV20-1 | TGCAGTGCTGCCAGGGGAACCACCTACGAGCAGTACTTC | CSAARGTTYEQYF
many | NA | TRBJ1-4 | TRBV7-9 | TGTGCCAGCAGCGTCGCGGGACGGGGCGGGAAACTGTTTTTT | CASSVAGRGGKLFF
NA | TRBD2 | TRBJ2-7 | TRBV5-1 | TGCGCCAGCAGCTTGGGGCTAGCGGGATATTCCTACGAGCAGTACTTC | CASSLGLAGYSYEQYF
few | NA | TRBJ1-2 | TRBV6-5 | TGTGCCAGCAGTTATACTGGGGCAGACGGCGGCTACACCTTC | CASSYTGADGGYTF
few | TRBD1 | TRBJ1-2 | TRBV24-1 | TGTGCCACCAGTGATAGGGGGCTCGAATATGGCTACACCTTC | CATSDRGLEYGYTF
NA | NA | TRBJ1-1 | TRBV30 | TGTGCCTGGGTCAGGGAAAGCACTGAAGCTTTCTTT | CAWVRESTEAFF
few | NA | TRBJ1-5 | TRBV18 | TGTGCCAGCTCACCATCTTCGGGGACTAGCAATCAGCCCCAGCATTTT | CASSPSSGTSNQPQHF
NA | NA | TRBJ1-2 | TRBV27 | TGTGCCAGCAGTTTATCACAAAATACCTATGGCTACACCTTC | CASSLSQNTYGYTF
many | TRBD2 | TRBJ2-2 | TRBV12-3/TRBV12-4 | TGTGCCAGCAGTCCCTTGCGACTAGCGGGAGTCCCCGGGGAGCTGTTTTTT | CASSPLRLAGVPGELFF
NA | NA | TRBJ1-1 | TRBV3-1 | TGTGCCAGCAGCCAAGATTTAGCCGCTGAAGCTTTCTTT | CASSQDLAAEAFF